Listed here are 4 T cell receptor beta chains from one sample, sequenced in a study of cytomegalovirus exposure and HLA in healthy donors. Primers for the PCR totalled 60 Vbeta and 13 Jbeta. Data came from immunoSEQ multiplex PCR; TCRdb stores just in-frame clones and leaves some out. The top ten clones hold 1.2% to 1.5% of a sample with some 180,000 clones, approximately 84% of them seen once. The material sequenced was PBMCs. These receptors were obtained from a girl aged 10-17 years in good health and CMV-seropositive.

This chain connects TRBV9 to TRBJ2-7; 7 positions match TRBD1. V gave up 2 bases and J gave up 2 bases; unmatched junction bases: 7. This CDR3 has 15 amino acids. Germline CDR1 SGDLS, CDR2 YYNGEE. The chain's CDR3 is CASSVGDSSTYEQYF. In nucleotides, the CDR3 is TGTGCCAGCAGCGTTGGGGACAGCTCCACCTACGAGCAGTACTTC.

The chain recombines TRBV5-8 with TRBJ1-2; perhaps TRBD1 as D (5 bases). Germline V gene data show CDR1 as SGHTS and CDR2 as YDEGEE. V shed 4 bases and J shed 3 bases, with 10 bases lying between them. CDR3 size: 13 residues. CDR3 region: CASSTMTDYGYTF. The CDR3 bases are TGTGCCAGCAGCACCATGACAGACTATGGCTACACCTTC.

The rearrangement links TRBV7-3 to TRBJ2-1, with D maybe TRBD1 (6 bases). This CDR3 is built from 16 residues. V lost 2 bases, J lost 4 bases, and 15 bases lay in between. Germline lookup yields CDR1 SGHTA and CDR2 FQGTGA. CDR3 residues: CASSLSSDRVYNEQFF. In nucleotides, the CDR3 is TGTGCCAGCAGCTTATCGTCGGACAGAGTATACAATGAGCAGTTCTTC.

V gene TRBV9 combines with J gene TRBJ2-7; 10 bases are shared with TRBD2. The germline V gene has CDR1 SGDLS and CDR2 YYNGEE. The CDR3 consists of 15 residues. The V and J ends lost 2 bases and 3 bases, in that order; junction bases with no gene match: 5. The CDR3 loop is CASSVGLAGDYEQYF. CDR3 DNA: TGTGCCAGCAGCGTTGGGCTAGCGGGAGACTACGAGCAGTACTTC.